This T cell receptor (beta chain) emerged from a study of T-cell memory formation after mild COVID-19. General study findings and limits: Specificity for SARS-CoV-2 was not confirmed among the second-wave clones peaking on day 37. Balance between CD4 and CD8 was seen in clones contracting day 15 to 85, and a CD4+ lean was seen in later expanders.

Only a few counts were recorded for this clonotype. Its target is not known. A single record per CDR3 protein comes from TCRdb applying MiXCR to the 5' RACE reads. Counted here are hundreds of thousands of distinct CDR3 sequences, approximately 20% occurring once; the ten biggest clones make up approximately 12%. V lost 6 bases, J lost 9 bases, and 4 bases stayed unmatched. The CDR3 runs 14 residues. Sequencing was performed on PBMCs or a T cell subset sorted from them (not recorded which). The chain links TRBV12-3 or TRBV12-4 to TRBJ2-1; 14 positions agree with TRBD2. This TCR came from an adult woman who had mild COVID-19 (a few samples of this study predate the infection). Cell type and time point are not known. CDR3 sequence reads: CASRTSGRGSEQFF. The CDR3, as DNA: TGTGCCAGCAGGACTAGCGGGAGGGGCAGTGAGCAGTTCTTC.